This T cell receptor (beta chain) was sequenced during a study of early T cells in non-severe SARS-CoV-2 infection. Across the whole study: Bulk RNA isolated from unsorted whole blood underwent sequencing; chains were not paired.

As regards this clonotype: Its antigen is undetermined.

General study points: There was a bias toward anti-spike CD8 responses in VDJdb matching, which missed private and CD4 specificities.

The CDR3 is 12 residues long. CDR1 and CDR2 from the germline V gene are MNHEY and SMNVEV (reference sequence). V lost 8 bases, J lost 7 bases, and 14 bases lay in between. The protocol attached unique molecular identifiers to individual cDNA molecules. TCRdb analysed the 5' RACE reads with MiXCR anew, one entry per CDR3 protein. The data hold approximately 66,000 distinct CDR3 sequences, with more than 10% observed a single time. This sequence was found in an adult who was a healthcare worker with PCR-confirmed SARS-CoV-2 infection or an uninfected control (not recorded which). The donor label of this sample is uncertain. The starting material was whole blood, obtained at baseline. The chain couples TRBV27 to TRBJ1-2; D is unclear. The chain's CDR3 is CASLLISAGYTF. In DNA, the CDR3 is TGTGCCAGCCTCCTAATCTCCGCTGGCTACACCTTC.